Listed below are T cell receptor beta chains from one sample, sequenced in a study of vaccination effects on CD4 cells after COVID-19. The antigens of these receptors remain unknown. Assay: immunoSEQ multiplex PCR; the TCRdb copy retains only in-frame clones and omits some. The sample comprises about 25,000 clones, approximately 69% of which are singletons, and around 8.4% rests with the top ten. The sample here was CD4+ T cells from PBMCs cultured with SARS-CoV-2 spike peptides, taken after COVID-19 vaccination. Receptor source: a human donor who received a COVID-19 vaccine. The CDR3 runs from the conserved cysteine through the conserved F or W. Fields, in order: J gene, V gene, CDR3 protein.

J: TRBJ2-1; V: TRBV5-1; CDR3: CASTIQLGTGMVNEQFF
J: TRBJ2-5; V: TRBV7-7; CDR3: CASSSIPGTSGESQYF
J: TRBJ1-5; V: TRBV19; CDR3: CASTGAGGVGQPQHF
J: TRBJ2-7; V: TRBV6-1; CDR3: CASSEAYGTGTYEQYF
J: TRBJ2-7; V: TRBV11-2; CDR3: CASSLTTGDRAYEQYF
J: TRBJ2-5; V: TRBV5-6; CDR3: CASNKRGQETQYF
J: TRBJ2-5; V: TRBV5-1; CDR3: CASSKDRAVYQETQYF
J: TRBJ1-3; V: TRBV7-8; CDR3: CASSLGRGRTGNTIYF
J: TRBJ1-1; V: TRBV5-1; CDR3: CASSLSGGGTEAFF
J: TRBJ2-1; V: TRBV6-4; CDR3: CASSTSSYNEQFF
J: TRBJ2-5; V: TRBV5-4; CDR3: CASSPGGGTGGPSQYF
J: TRBJ2-7; V: TRBV5-1; CDR3: CASSLAGGQSSPYEQYF
J: TRBJ2-3; V: TRBV3-1/TRBV3-2; CDR3: CASSQERLAGHTDTQYF
J: TRBJ2-3; V: TRBV5-1; CDR3: CASSSNRVSSTDTQYF
J: TRBJ1-2; V: TRBV28; CDR3: CASSFRDYGYTF
J: TRBJ1-1; V: TRBV5-1; CDR3: CASSTGQIANTEAFF
J: TRBJ1-1; V: TRBV19; CDR3: CATSTQATEAFF
J: TRBJ1-5; V: TRBV12-3/TRBV12-4; CDR3: CASKWGNYQPQHF
J: TRBJ2-2; V: TRBV7-7; CDR3: CASSQGRLLNTGELFF
J: TRBJ2-3; V: TRBV10-3; CDR3: CAISEYTDTQYF
J: TRBJ1-5; V: TRBV27; CDR3: CASSLLPDRPQHF
J: TRBJ2-7; V: TRBV10-3; CDR3: CAISGYSGAAYEQYF
J: TRBJ1-6; V: TRBV6-6; CDR3: CANRDSLNSPLHF
J: TRBJ2-5; V: TRBV7-8; CDR3: CASSFGEKETQYF
J: TRBJ1-4; V: TRBV6-5; CDR3: CASRQFEKLFF